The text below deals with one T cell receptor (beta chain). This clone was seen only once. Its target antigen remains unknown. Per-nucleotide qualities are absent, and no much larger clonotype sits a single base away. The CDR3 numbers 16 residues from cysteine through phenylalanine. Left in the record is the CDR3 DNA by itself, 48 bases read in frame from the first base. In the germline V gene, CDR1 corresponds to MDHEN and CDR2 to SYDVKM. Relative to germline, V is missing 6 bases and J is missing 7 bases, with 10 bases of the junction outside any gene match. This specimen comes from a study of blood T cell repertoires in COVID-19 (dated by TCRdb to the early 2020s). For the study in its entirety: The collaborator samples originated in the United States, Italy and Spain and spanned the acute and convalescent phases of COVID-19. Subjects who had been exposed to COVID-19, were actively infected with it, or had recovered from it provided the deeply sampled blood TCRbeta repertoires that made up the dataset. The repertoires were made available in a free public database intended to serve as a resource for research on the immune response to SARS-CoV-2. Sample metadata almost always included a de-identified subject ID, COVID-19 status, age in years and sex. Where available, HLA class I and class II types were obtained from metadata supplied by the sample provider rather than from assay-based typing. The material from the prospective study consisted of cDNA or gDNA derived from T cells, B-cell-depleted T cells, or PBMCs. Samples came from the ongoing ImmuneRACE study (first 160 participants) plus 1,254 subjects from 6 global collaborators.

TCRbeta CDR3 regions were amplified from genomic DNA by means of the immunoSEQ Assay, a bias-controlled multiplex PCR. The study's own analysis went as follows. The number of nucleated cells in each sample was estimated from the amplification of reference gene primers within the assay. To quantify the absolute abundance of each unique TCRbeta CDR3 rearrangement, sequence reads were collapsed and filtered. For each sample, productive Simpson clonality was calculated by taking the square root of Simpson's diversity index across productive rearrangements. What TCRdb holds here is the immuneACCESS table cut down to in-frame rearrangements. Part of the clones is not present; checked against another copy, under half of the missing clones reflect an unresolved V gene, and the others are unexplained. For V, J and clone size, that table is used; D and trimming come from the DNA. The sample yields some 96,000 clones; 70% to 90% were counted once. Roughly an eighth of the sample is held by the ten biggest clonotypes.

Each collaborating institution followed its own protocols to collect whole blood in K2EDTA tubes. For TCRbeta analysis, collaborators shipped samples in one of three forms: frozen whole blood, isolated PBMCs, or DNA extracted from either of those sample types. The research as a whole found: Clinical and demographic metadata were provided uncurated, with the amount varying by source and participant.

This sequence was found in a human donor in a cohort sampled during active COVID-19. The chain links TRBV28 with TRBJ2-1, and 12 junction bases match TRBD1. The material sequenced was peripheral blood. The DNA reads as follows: TGTGCCAGCAGCCCCCCCGGGACAGGGGGCCTAAATGAGCAGTTCTTC. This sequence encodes CASSPPGTGGLNEQFF.